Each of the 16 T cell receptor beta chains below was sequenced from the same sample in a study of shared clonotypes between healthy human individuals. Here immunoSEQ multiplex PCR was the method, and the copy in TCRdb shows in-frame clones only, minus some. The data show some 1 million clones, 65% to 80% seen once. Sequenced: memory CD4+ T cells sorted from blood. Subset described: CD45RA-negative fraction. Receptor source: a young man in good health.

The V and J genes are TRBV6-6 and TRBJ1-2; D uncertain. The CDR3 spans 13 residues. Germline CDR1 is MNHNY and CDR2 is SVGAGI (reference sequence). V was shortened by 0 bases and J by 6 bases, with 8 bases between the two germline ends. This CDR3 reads CASSYSQSDGYTF. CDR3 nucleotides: TGTGCCAGCAGTTACTCGCAGTCAGATGGCTACACCTTC.

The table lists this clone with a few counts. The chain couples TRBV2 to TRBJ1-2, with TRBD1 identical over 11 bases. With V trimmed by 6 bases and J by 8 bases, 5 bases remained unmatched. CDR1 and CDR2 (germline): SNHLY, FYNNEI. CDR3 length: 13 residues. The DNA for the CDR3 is TGTGCCAGCAGCTGGACAGGGGGCCAGGGCTACACCTTC. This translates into CASSWTGGQGYTF.

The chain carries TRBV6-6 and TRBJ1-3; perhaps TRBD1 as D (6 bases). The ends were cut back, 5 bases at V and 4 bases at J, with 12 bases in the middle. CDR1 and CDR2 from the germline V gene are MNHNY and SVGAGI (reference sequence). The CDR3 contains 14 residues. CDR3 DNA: TGTGCCAGCAGTCGCGGACAGTACGGAAACACCATATATTTT. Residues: CASSRGQYGNTIYF.

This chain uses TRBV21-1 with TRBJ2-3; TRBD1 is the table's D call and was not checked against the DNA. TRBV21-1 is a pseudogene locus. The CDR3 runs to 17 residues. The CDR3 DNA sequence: TGTGCCAGCAGCAAAGTTACGGGACAGGGGGCAAGGGATACGCAGTATTTT. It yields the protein CASSKVTGQGARDTQYF.

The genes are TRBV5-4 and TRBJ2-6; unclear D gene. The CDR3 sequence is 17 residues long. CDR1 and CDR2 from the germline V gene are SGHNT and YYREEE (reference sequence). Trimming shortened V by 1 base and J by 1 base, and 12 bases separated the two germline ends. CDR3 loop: CASSLPRPGSGANVLTF. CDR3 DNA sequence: TGTGCCAGCAGCTTGCCCCGACCCGGTTCTGGGGCCAACGTCCTGACTTTC.

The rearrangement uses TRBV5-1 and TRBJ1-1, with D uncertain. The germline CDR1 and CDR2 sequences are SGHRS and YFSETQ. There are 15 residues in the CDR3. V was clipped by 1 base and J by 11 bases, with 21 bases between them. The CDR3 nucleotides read TGCGCCAGCAGCTTGACCCCGGCCACCCGTTTAGGGGCTTTCTTT. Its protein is CASSLTPATRLGAFF.

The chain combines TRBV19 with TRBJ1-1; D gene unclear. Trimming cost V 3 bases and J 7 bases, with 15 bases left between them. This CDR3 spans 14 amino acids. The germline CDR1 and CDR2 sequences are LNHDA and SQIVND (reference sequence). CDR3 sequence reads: CASSISTRTSEAFF. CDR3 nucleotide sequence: TGTGCCAGTAGTATTAGCACGCGAACAAGTGAAGCTTTCTTT.

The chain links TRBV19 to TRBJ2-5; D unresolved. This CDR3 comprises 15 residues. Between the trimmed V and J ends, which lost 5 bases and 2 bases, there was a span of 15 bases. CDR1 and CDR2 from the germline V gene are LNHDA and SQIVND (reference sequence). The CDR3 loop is CASSFDRTGQETQYF. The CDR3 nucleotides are TGTGCCAGTAGTTTCGATCGGACGGGTCAAGAGACCCAGTACTTC.

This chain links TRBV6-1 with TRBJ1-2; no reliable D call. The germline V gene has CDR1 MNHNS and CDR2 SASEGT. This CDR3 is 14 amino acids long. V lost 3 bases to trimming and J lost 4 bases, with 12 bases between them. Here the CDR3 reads CASSDGPTAYGYTF. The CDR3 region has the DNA TGTGCCAGCAGTGATGGACCCACCGCCTATGGCTACACCTTC.

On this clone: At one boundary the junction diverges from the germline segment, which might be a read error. CDR3: CASSTGTGTQYF. The CDR3 region has the DNA TGTGCTAGCAGCACAGGTACTGGGACCCAGTACTTC. The chain employs TRBV7-7 and TRBJ2-5, with D perhaps TRBD1 (5 bases). The CDR3 is 12 residues long. CDR1 and CDR2 from the germline V gene are SSHAT and FNYEAQ (reference sequence).

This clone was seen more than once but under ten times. The CDR3 here is CASSIIPSGNQPQHF. The CDR3 DNA reads TGTGCCAGTAGTATAATTCCAAGTGGCAATCAGCCCCAGCATTTT. The V and J genes are TRBV19 and TRBJ1-5; unclear D gene. Trimming removed 2 bases at V and 2 bases at J, with 10 bases between. This CDR3 contains 15 residues. The germline CDR1 and CDR2 sequences are LNHDA and SQIVND (reference sequence).

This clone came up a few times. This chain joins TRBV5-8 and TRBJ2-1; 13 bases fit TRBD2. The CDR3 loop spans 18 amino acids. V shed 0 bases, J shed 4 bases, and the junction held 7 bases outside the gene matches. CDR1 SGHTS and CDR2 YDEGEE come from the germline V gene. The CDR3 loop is CASSLALTSGRLYNEQFF. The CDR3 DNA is TGTGCCAGCAGCTTGGCCTTGACTAGCGGGAGGCTTTACAATGAGCAGTTCTTC.

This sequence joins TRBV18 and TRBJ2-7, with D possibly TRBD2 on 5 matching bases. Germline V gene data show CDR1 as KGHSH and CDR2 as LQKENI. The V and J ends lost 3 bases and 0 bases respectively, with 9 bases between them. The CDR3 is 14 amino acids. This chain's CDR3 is CASSPQRSSYEQYF. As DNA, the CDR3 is TGTGCCAGCTCACCTCAGCGGAGCTCCTACGAGCAGTACTTC.

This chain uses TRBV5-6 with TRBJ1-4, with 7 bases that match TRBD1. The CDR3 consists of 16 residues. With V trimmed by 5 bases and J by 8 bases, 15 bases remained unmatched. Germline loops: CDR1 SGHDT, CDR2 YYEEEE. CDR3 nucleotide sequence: TGTGCCAGCAGTCAAAGGCAAACAGGGGTTTACGAAAAACTGTTTTTT. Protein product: CASSQRQTGVYEKLFF.

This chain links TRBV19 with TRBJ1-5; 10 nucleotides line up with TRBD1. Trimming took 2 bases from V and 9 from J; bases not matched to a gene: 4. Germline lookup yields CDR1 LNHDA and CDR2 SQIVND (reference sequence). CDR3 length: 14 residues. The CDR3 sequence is CASSIPGQGPPQHF. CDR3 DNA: TGTGCCAGTAGTATACCGGGACAGGGGCCGCCCCAGCATTTT.

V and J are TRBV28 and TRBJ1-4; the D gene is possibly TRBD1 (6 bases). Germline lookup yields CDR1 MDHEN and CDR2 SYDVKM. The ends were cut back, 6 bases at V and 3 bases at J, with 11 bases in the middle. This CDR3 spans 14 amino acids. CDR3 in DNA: TGTGCCAGCAGACAGGGTGGGCCTAATGAAAAACTGTTTTTT. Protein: CASRQGGPNEKLFF.